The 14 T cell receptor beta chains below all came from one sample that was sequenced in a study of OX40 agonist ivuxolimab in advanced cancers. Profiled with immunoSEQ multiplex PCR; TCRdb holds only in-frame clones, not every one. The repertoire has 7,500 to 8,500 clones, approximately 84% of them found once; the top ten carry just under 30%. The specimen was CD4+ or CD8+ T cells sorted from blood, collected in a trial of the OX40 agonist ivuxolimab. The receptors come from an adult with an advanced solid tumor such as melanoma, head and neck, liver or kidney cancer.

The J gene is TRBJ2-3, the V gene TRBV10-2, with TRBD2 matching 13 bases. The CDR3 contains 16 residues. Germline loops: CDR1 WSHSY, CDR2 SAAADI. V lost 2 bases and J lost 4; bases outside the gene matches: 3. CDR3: CASSEPTSGRADTQYF. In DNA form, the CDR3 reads TGCGCCAGCAGTGAGCCTACTAGCGGGAGGGCAGATACGCAGTATTTT.

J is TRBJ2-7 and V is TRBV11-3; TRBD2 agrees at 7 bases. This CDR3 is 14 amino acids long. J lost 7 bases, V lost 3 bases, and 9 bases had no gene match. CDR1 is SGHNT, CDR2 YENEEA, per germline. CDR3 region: CASSFAGEASEQYF. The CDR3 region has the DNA TGTGCCAGCAGCTTCGCGGGGGAGGCTTCTGAGCAGTACTTC.

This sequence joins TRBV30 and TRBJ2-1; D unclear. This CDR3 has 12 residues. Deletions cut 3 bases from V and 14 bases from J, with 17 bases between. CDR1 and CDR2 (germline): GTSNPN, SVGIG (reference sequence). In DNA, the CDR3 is TGTGCCTGGAGCCAACCGGGCCCCACAGAGTTCTTC. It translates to CAWSQPGPTEFF.

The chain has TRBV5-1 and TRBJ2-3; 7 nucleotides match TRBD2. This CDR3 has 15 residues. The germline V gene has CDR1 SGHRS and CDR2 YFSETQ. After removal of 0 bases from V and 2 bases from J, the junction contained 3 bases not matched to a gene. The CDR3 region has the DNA TGCGCCAGCAGCTTGGGCCTAGCGGACACAGATACGCAGTATTTT. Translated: CASSLGLADTDTQYF.

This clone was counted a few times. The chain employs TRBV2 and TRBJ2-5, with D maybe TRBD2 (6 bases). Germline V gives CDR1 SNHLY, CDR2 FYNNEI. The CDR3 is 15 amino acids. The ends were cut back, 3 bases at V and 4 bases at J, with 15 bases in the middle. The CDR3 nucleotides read TGTGCCAGCAGTGACGAGGGCGGGCGGGGAGAGACCCAGTACTTC. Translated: CASSDEGGRGETQYF.

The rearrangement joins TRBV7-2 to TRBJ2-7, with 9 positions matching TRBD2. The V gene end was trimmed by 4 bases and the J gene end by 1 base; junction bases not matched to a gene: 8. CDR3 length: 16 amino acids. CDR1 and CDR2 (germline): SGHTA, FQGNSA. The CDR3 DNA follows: TGTGCCAGCAGCTCGCCCCGGACTAGCGCATCCTACGAGCAGTACTTC. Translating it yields CASSSPRTSASYEQYF.

This CDR3 is CASSFTGGTGNQPQHF. DNA for the CDR3: TGTGCCAGCAGCTTCACCGGCGGGACAGGCAATCAGCCCCAGCATTTT. The chain is built from TRBV28 and TRBJ1-5; 7 bases fit TRBD1. Trimming took 6 bases from V and 2 from J; bases not matched to a gene: 10. This CDR3 is built from 16 residues. The germline V gene encodes CDR1 MDHEN and CDR2 SYDVKM.

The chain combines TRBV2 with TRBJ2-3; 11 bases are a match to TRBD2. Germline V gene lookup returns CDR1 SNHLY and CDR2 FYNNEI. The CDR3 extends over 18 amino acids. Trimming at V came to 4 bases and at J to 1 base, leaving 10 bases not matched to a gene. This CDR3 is CASSVRLAGTWGTDTQYF. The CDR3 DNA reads TGTGCCAGCAGTGTAAGACTAGCGGGAACCTGGGGCACAGATACGCAGTATTTT.

The CDR3 here is CASSDALSYEQYF. The CDR3 coding sequence is TGTGCCAGCAGTGATGCCCTCTCCTACGAGCAGTACTTC. The V and J genes are TRBV27 and TRBJ2-7, with D uncertain. Germline CDR1 and CDR2: MNHEY and SMNVEV (reference sequence). V was trimmed by 5 bases and J by 0 bases, leaving 8 bases between them. This CDR3 region has 13 residues.

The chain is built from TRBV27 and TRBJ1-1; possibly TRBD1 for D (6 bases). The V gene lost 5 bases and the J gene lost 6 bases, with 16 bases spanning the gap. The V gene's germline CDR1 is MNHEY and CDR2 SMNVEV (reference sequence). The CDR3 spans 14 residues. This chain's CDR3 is CASSEQGGLAEAFF. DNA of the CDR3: TGTGCCAGCAGTGAACAGGGAGGTTTGGCTGAAGCTTTCTTT.

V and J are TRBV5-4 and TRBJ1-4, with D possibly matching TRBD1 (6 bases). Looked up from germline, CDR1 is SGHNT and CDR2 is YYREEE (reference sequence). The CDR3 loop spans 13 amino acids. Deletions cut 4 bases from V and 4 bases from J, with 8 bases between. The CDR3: CASSVDSNEKLFF. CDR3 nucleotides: TGTGCCAGCAGCGTGGACAGTAATGAAAAACTGTTTTTT.

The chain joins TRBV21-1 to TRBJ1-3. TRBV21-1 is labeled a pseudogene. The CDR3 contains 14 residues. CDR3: CASSLQASGNTIYF. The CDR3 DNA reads TGTGCCAGCAGCCTCCAAGCCTCTGGAAACACCATATATTTT.

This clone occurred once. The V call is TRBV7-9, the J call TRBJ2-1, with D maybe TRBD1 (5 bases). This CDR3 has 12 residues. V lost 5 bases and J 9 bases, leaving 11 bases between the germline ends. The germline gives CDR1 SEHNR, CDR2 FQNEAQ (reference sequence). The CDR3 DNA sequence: TGTGCCAGCAGCCAGGGTAATGGTGAGCAGTTCTTC. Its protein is CASSQGNGEQFF.

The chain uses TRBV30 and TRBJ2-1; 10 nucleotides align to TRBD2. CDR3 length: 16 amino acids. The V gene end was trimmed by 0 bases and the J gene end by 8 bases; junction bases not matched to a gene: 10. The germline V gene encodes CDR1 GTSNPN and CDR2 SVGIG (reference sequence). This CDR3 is CAWSVGASGRSDEQFF. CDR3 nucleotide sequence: TGTGCCTGGAGTGTAGGCGCTAGCGGGAGAAGCGATGAGCAGTTCTTC.